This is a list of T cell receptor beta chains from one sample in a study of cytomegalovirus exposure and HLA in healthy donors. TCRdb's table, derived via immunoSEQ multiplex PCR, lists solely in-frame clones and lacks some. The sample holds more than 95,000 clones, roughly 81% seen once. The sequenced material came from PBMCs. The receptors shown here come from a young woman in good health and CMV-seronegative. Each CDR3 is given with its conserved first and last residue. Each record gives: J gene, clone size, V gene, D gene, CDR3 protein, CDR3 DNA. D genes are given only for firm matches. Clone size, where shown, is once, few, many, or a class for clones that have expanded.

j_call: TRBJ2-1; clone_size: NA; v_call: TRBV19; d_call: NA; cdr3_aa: CASSNPLGNEQFF; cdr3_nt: TGTGCCAGTAGTAATCCCCTAGGTAATGAGCAGTTCTTC
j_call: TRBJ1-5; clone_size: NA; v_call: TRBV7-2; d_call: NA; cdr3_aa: CASSTDSSNQPQHF; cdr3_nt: TGTGCCAGCAGCACTGACAGTAGCAATCAGCCCCAGCATTTT
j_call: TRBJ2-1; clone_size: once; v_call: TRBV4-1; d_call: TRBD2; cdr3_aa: CASSHPPPGLAPGFNEQFF; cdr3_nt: TGCGCCAGCAGCCACCCGCCTCCGGGACTAGCCCCGGGGTTTAATGAGCAGTTCTTC
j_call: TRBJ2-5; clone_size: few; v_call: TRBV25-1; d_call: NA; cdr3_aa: CASSPAGPQETQYF; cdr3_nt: TGTGCCAGCTCCCCCGCGGGGCCACAAGAGACCCAGTACTTC
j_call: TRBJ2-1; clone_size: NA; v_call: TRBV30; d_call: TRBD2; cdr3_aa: CAWSLAGGPRNEQFF; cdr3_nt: TGTGCCTGGAGCTTGGCGGGAGGGCCTCGGAATGAGCAGTTCTTC
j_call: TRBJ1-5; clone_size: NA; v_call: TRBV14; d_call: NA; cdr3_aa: CASSQDGQPQHF; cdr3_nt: TGTGCCAGCAGCCAAGATGGCCAGCCCCAGCATTTT
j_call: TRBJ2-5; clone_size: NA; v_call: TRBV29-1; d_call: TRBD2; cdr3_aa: CSVATLAGEETQYF; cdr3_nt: TGCAGCGTTGCTACCCTAGCGGGAGAAGAGACCCAGTACTTC
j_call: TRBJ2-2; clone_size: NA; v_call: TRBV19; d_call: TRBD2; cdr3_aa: CASSIKGGGALRELFF; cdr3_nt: TGTGCCAGTAGTATTAAGGGCGGGGGGGCCCTTCGGGAGCTGTTTTTT
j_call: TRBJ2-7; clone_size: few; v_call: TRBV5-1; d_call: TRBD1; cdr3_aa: CASSPGDSRYEQYF; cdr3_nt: TGCGCCAGCAGCCCCGGGGACAGCCGCTACGAGCAGTACTTC
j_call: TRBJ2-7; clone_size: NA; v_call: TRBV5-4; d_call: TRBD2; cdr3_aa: CASSTAGLAGLEQYF; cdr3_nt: TGTGCCAGCAGCACCGCGGGACTAGCGGGCCTGGAGCAGTACTTC
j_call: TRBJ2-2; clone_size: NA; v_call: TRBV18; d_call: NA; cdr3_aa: CASSPPTPTMYGGELFF; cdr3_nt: TGTGCCAGCTCACCTCCCACCCCGACAATGTATGGCGGGGAGCTGTTTTTT
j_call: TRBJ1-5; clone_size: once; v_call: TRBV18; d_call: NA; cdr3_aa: CASSPLKLNQPQHF; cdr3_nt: TGTGCCAGCTCACCATTGAAGCTGAATCAGCCCCAGCATTTT
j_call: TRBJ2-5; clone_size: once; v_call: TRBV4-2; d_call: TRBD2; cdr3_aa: CASSQDWSGGGFDQQETQYF; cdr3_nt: TGTGCCAGCAGCCAAGATTGGAGCGGGGGGGGGTTCGACCAACAAGAGACCCAGTACTTC
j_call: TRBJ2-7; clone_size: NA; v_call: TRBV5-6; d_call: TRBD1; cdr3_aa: CASSSVFGTGAYEQYF; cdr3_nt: TGTGCCAGCAGCTCGGTATTTGGGACAGGGGCCTACGAGCAGTACTTC
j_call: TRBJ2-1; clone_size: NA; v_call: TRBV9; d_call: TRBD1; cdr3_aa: CASSGDPGTGVYNEQFF; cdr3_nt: TGTGCCAGCAGCGGCGATCCCGGGACAGGGGTTTACAATGAGCAGTTCTTC
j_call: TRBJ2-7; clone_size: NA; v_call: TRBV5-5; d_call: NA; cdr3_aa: CASSFWDTSYEQYF; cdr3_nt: TGTGCCAGCAGCTTTTGGGACACCTCCTACGAGCAGTACTTC
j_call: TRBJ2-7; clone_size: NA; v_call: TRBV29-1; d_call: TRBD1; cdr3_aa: CSVRTGSHEQYF; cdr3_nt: TGCAGCGTTCGGACAGGGAGCCACGAGCAGTACTTC
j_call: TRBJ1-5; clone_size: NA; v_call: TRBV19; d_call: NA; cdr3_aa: CASSIGGGVGNQPQHF; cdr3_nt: TGTGCCAGTAGTATAGGAGGCGGGGTGGGCAATCAGCCCCAGCATTTT
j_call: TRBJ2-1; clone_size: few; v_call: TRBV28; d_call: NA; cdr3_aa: CASSREPTYNEQFF; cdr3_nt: TGTGCCAGCAGTCGGGAGCCCACCTACAATGAGCAGTTCTTC
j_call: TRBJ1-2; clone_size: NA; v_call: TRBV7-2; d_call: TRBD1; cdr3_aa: CASTDRGKNNYGYTF; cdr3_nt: TGTGCCAGCACAGACAGGGGGAAAAACAACTATGGCTACACCTTC
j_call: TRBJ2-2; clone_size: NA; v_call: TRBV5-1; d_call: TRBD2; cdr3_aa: CVSSFSTRLAGATGELFF; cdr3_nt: TGCGTCAGCAGCTTTTCAACTCGACTAGCGGGAGCCACCGGGGAGCTGTTTTTT
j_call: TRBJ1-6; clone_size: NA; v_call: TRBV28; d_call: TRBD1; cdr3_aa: CASSFPSGTGNSPLHF; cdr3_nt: TGTGCCAGCAGTTTCCCATCCGGGACAGGGAATTCACCCCTCCACTTT
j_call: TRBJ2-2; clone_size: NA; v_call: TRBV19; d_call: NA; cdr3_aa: CATREGGSTGELFF; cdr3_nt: TGTGCCACTAGGGAGGGGGGGAGCACCGGGGAGCTGTTTTTT
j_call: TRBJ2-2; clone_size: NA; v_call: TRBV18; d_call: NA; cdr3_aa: CASSPGSYTGELFF; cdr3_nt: TGTGCCAGCTCACCAGGCAGTTACACCGGGGAGCTGTTTTTT
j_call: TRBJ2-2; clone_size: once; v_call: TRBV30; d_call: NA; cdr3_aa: CAWSEDGRNTGELFF; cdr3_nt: TGTGCCTGGAGCGAGGACGGGAGGAACACCGGGGAGCTGTTTTTT
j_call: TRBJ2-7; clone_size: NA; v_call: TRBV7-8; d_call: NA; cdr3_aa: CASSSELAPYEQYF; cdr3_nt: TGTGCCAGCAGCTCCGAGCTAGCACCCTACGAGCAGTACTTC
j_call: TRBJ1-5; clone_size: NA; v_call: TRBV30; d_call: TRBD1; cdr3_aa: CAWGTGGGQPQHF; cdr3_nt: TGTGCCTGGGGGACAGGCGGGGGTCAGCCCCAGCATTTT
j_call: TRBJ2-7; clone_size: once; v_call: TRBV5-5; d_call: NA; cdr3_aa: CASIGVAYEQYF; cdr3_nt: TGTGCCAGCATCGGAGTGGCCTACGAGCAGTACTTC
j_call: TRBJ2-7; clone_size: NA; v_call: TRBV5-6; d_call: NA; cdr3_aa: CASSFSTGEQYF; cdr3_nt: TGTGCCAGCAGCTTTTCGACTGGCGAGCAGTACTTC
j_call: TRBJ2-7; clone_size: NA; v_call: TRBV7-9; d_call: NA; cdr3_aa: CASSPQGTVYEQYF; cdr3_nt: TGTGCCAGCAGCCCTCAGGGAACCGTCTACGAGCAGTACTTC
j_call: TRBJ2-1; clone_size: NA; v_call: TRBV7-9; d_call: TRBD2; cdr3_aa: CASSFSSGRALGQFF; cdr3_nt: TGTGCCAGCAGCTTCTCTAGCGGGAGGGCCTTGGGGCAGTTCTTC
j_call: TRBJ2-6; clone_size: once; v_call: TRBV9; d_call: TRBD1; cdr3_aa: CASSTQGQGEEVSGANVLTF; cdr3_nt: TGTGCCAGCAGCACTCAAGGACAGGGTGAGGAGGTTTCCGGGGCCAACGTCCTGACTTTC
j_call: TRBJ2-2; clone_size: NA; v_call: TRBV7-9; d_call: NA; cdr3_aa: CASSLTAGELFF; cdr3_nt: TGTGCCAGCAGCTTAACGGCCGGGGAGCTGTTTTTT
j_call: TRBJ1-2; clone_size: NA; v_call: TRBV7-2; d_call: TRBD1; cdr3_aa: CASRPQGAVYGYTF; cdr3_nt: TGTGCCAGCAGACCACAGGGGGCGGTCTATGGCTACACCTTC
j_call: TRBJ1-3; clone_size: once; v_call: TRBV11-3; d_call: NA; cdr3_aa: CASSFGGSHSGNTIYF; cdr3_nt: TGTGCCAGCAGCTTCGGGGGGTCTCACTCTGGAAACACCATATATTTT
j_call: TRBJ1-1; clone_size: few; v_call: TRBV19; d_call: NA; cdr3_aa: CASSSREVNTEAFF; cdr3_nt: TGTGCCAGTAGTAGCAGGGAGGTGAACACTGAAGCTTTCTTT
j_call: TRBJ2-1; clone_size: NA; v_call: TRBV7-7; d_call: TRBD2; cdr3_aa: CASSPGTSNEQFF; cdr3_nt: TGTGCTAGCTCACCCGGGACTAGCAATGAGCAGTTCTTC
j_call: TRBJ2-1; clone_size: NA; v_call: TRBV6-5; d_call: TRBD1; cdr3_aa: CASSLDRSEYNEQFF; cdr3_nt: TGTGCCAGCAGCTTGGACAGGTCAGAATACAATGAGCAGTTCTTC
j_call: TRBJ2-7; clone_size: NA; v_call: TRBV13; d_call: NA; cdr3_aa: CASSPGGYEQYF; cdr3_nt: TGTGCCAGCAGCCCAGGGGGGTACGAGCAGTACTTC
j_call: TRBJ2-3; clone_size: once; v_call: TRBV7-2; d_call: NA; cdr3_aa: CASSLRGERDTQYF; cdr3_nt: TGTGCCAGCAGCTTAAGGGGCGAGAGAGATACGCAGTATTTT
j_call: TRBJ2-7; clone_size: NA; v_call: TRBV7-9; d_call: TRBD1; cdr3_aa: CASSFSGTGVAYEQYF; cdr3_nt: TGTGCCAGCAGCTTCTCCGGGACAGGGGTTGCCTACGAGCAGTACTTC
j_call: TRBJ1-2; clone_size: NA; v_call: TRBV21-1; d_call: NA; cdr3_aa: CASSNSQGSYGYTF; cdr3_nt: TGTGCCAGCAGCAATTCACAGGGAAGCTATGGCTACACCTTC
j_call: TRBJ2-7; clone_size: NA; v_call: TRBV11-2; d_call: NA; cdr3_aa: CASSLGGGGLSYEQYF; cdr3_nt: TGTGCCAGCAGCTTAGGAGGCGGGGGCCTCTCCTACGAGCAGTACTTC
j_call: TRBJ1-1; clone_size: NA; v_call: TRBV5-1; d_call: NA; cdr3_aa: CASSLLFPGDMNTEAFF; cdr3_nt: TGCGCCAGCAGCTTGCTTTTCCCGGGGGATATGAACACTGAAGCTTTCTTT